This T cell receptor (beta chain) was documented in a study of shared clonotypes between healthy human individuals. General study points: The study found lower generation probabilities in non-shared clonotypes than in those shared by all four donors. An expected dependence of interdonor clonotype sharing on sequencing depth was noted.

Sequencing was performed with immunoSEQ multiplex PCR; in TCRdb, only in-frame clones are kept and a portion is missing. The sample has 950,000 to 1,100,000 clones, 70% to 80% seen once. Remarks on this clone: The antigen is undetermined.

Looked up from germline, CDR1 is KGHSH and CDR2 is LQKENI. Trimming left V 3 bases short and J 3 bases short, with 8 bases between. This CDR3 region has 13 residues. The specimen was memory CD4+ T cells from PBMCs. Subset given: CD45RA-negative fraction. This TCR came from a man aged 18 to 29 in good health. Some clones in this sample may be carry-over from other donors' samples. This sequence joins TRBV18 and TRBJ1-2, with D possibly being TRBD1 (5 bases). The CDR3 here is CASSPTDYYGYTF. The CDR3, as DNA: TGTGCCAGCTCACCGACAGATTACTATGGCTACACCTTC. Together with reference TRBV18 and TRBJ1-2, the CDR3 gives the full variable domain: NAGVMQNPRHLVRRRGQEARLRCSPMKGHSHVYWYRQLPEEGLKFMVYLQKENIIDESGMPKERFSAEFPKEGPSILRIQQVVRGDSAAYFCASSPTDYYGYTFGSGTRLTVV.